These 24 T cell receptor beta chains came from one sample sequenced in a study of CD4+ T cells in melanoma. Generated by immunoSEQ multiplex PCR, the TCRdb table keeps only in-frame clones and is missing some. The sample lists over 100,000 clones; roughly 90% were seen once. The specimen was peripheral blood. The receptor source for this set is a human donor with melanoma.

This chain uses TRBV11-1 with TRBJ2-2; D is uncertain. The CDR3 is 16 residues long. Trimming left V 5 bases short and J 2 bases short, with 15 bases between. CDR1 is SGHAT, CDR2 FQDESV, per germline (reference sequence). CDR3 sequence reads: CASSRSDGPNTGELFF. In DNA, the CDR3 is TGTGCCAGCAGCCGCTCGGATGGGCCTAACACCGGGGAGCTGTTTTTT.

The rearrangement joins TRBV28 to TRBJ2-7, with a possible D match to TRBD2 (6 bases). The V end lost 6 bases, the J end lost 3 bases, and 15 bases lay between the germline ends. This CDR3 has 14 amino acids. The germline gives CDR1 MDHEN, CDR2 SYDVKM. CDR3 sequence: CASRPGGGSYEQYF. The DNA of the CDR3 is TGTGCCAGCAGGCCCGGCGGAGGGAGCTACGAGCAGTACTTC.

The chain uses TRBV7-3 and TRBJ2-1; 8 nucleotides align to TRBD2. The V and J ends lost 3 bases and 10 bases, in that order; junction bases with no gene match: 5. Per the germline V gene, CDR1 is SGHTA and CDR2 is FQGTGA. The CDR3 contains 13 residues. CDR3 amino acids: CASSFTPGGEQFF. In DNA form, the CDR3 reads TGTGCCAGCAGCTTCACACCGGGGGGGGAGCAGTTCTTC.

The V call is TRBV2, the J call TRBJ1-3; D unresolved. The germline V gene encodes CDR1 SNHLY and CDR2 FYNNEI. The CDR3 loop spans 13 amino acids. V lost 8 bases to trimming and J lost 0 bases, with 8 bases between them. In DNA form, the CDR3 reads TGTGCCAGCGGCAGGAGCTCTGGAAACACCATATATTTT. Encoded protein: CASGRSSGNTIYF.

This chain joins TRBV5-5 and TRBJ2-3; D gene uncertain. The germline gives CDR1 SGHKS, CDR2 YYEKEE (reference sequence). V was shortened by 4 bases and J by 2 bases, with 8 bases between the two germline ends. CDR3 length equals 13 residues. In DNA form, the CDR3 reads TGTGCCAGCAGCGACTTCCTCACAGATACGCAGTATTTT. It specifies CASSDFLTDTQYF.

V and J are TRBV28 and TRBJ2-2; 7 bases align to TRBD2. Germline CDR1 and CDR2: MDHEN and SYDVKM. The J segment lost 1 base and the V segment lost 7 bases, leaving 12 bases of the junction unmatched. CDR3 length: 17 residues. The chain's CDR3 is CASTPPRGGQNTGELFF. The CDR3 DNA reads as TGTGCCAGCACTCCACCTAGGGGAGGGCAGAACACCGGGGAGCTGTTTTTT. The variable domain in full, completed from reference TRBV28 and TRBJ2-2, reads DVKVTQSSRYLVKRTGEKVFLECVQDMDHENMFWYRQDPGLGLRLIYFSYDVKMKEKGDIPEGYSVSREKKERFSLILESASTNQTSMYLCASTPPRGGQNTGELFFGEGSRLTVL.

The V and J genes are TRBV4-3 and TRBJ2-7; 9 bases are a match to TRBD1. Per germline, CDR1 LGHNA and CDR2 YSLEER. This CDR3 is 15 amino acids long. With V trimmed by 0 bases and J by 5 bases, 5 bases remained unmatched. CDR3 protein: CASSQDSDRGHEQYF. DNA of the CDR3: TGCGCCAGCAGCCAAGATTCGGACAGGGGCCACGAGCAGTACTTC.

V and J are TRBV25-1 and TRBJ2-3; the D gene is possibly TRBD1 (6 bases). The germline CDR1 and CDR2 sequences are MGHDK and SYGVNS. The CDR3 is 13 residues long. With 4 bases removed from V and 4 bases from J, the gap between germline ends came to 9 bases. CDR3 protein: CASSATGPDTQYF. Written as DNA, the CDR3 is TGTGCCAGCAGTGCCACAGGGCCAGATACGCAGTATTTT. Filled out from reference TRBV25-1 and TRBJ2-3, the complete variable domain reads EADIYQTPRYLVIGTGKKITLECSQTMGHDKMYWYQQDPGMELHLIHYSYGVNSTEKGDLSSESTVSRIRTEHFPLTLESARPSHTSQYLCASSATGPDTQYFGPGTRLTVL.

This chain links TRBV7-2 with TRBJ2-5; 10 bases fit TRBD2. This CDR3 is built from 14 residues. Germline V gene sequence: CDR1 SGHTA, CDR2 FQGNSA. The ends lost 4 bases at V and 4 bases at J; junction bases unmatched: 3. CDR3 coding DNA: TGTGCCAGCAGCTATCAGCGGGGGGGAGAGACCCAGTACTTC. It codes for CASSYQRGGETQYF.

The chain is built from TRBV5-6 and TRBJ1-3; 9 bases are shared with TRBD1. The junction had 3 bases not matched to a gene; V was cut back by 5 bases and J by 0 bases. The CDR3 runs 15 residues. Germline values: CDR1 SGHDT, CDR2 YYEEEE. In DNA, the CDR3 is TGTGCCAGCAGTACGACAGGGGGCTCTGGAAACACCATATATTTT. It is translated as CASSTTGGSGNTIYF. The variable domain in full, with the rest retrieved from reference TRBV5-6 and TRBJ1-3, is DAGVTQSPTHLIKTRGQQVTLRCSPKSGHDTVSWYQQALGQGPQFIFQYYEEEERQRGNFPDRFSGHQFPNYSSELNVNALLLGDSALYLCASSTTGGSGNTIYFGEGSWLTVV.

The V call is TRBV2, the J call TRBJ1-2; TRBD1 aligns across 7 bases. The germline CDR1 and CDR2 sequences are SNHLY and FYNNEI. This CDR3 has 15 amino acids. With 8 bases clipped from V and 1 base from J, the junction kept 10 bases outside the gene matches. CDR3 protein: CASRTGMARNYGYTF. The CDR3, as DNA: TGTGCCAGCCGGACAGGTATGGCCCGTAACTATGGCTACACCTTC.

The chain links TRBV19 to TRBJ1-2, with D perhaps TRBD1 (6 bases). V dropped 5 bases and J dropped 6 bases, with 31 bases sitting between them. CDR3 length equals 19 residues. Germline V lookup: CDR1 LNHDA, CDR2 SQIVND (reference sequence). The DNA for the CDR3 is TGTGCCAGTAGTGCGATCAAGGACCCCCGATCGGGGGCAGTACATGGCTACACCTTC. It is translated as CASSAIKDPRSGAVHGYTF.

This clone has just one count. V usage is TRBV6-5 and J usage is TRBJ1-1; D ambiguous. Trimming cost V 5 bases and J 7 bases, with 17 bases left between them. The CDR3 extends over 14 amino acids. The germline gives CDR1 MNHEY, CDR2 SVGAGI. In DNA form, the CDR3 reads TGTGCCAGCAGTCCTATAGGTCCGGGCAGTGAAGCTTTCTTT. Its translation is CASSPIGPGSEAFF.

The chain links TRBV7-6 to TRBJ1-1; TRBD1 might be the D (6 bases). The germline CDR1 and CDR2 sequences are SGHVS and FNYEAQ. The CDR3 spans 15 residues. V was cut by 4 bases and J by 1 base, with 13 bases left in between. Written as DNA, the CDR3 is TGTGCCAGCAGCTCCCTCGACAGGTGGAACACTGAAGCTTTCTTT. Residues: CASSSLDRWNTEAFF. Complete variable domain (other parts from reference TRBV7-6 and TRBJ1-1): GAGVSQSPRYKVTKRGQDVALRCDPISGHVSLYWYRQALGQGPEFLTYFNYEAQQDKSGLPNDRFSAERPEGSISTLTIQRTEQRDSAMYRCASSSLDRWNTEAFFGQGTRLTVV.

This clone was seen once. J is TRBJ2-1 and V is TRBV19; D ambiguous. Trimming took off 1 base at V and 9 bases at J, with 13 bases between the two ends. The germline V gene encodes CDR1 LNHDA and CDR2 SQIVND (reference sequence). CDR3 length: 14 residues. The chain's CDR3 is CASSIVSATSEQFF. The CDR3 nucleotides read TGTGCCAGTAGTATAGTTTCTGCGACGAGTGAGCAGTTCTTC.

This rearrangement joins TRBV5-4 to TRBJ2-3, with 7 bases aligning to TRBD2. Trimming at V came to 4 bases and at J to 3 bases, leaving 8 bases not matched to a gene. Per germline, CDR1 SGHNT and CDR2 YYREEE (reference sequence). The CDR3 extends over 15 amino acids. The CDR3 DNA reads as TGTGCCAGCAGCACAACGGGAGGTGGAACAGATACGCAGTATTTT. Encoded protein: CASSTTGGGTDTQYF.

This chain joins TRBV20-1 and TRBJ2-1; unclear D gene. CDR3 size: 8 residues. With 3 bases removed from V and 9 bases from J, the gap between germline ends came to 0 bases. Germline-derived CDR1 and CDR2 are DFQATT and SNEGSKA (reference sequence). The CDR3: CSASEQFF. DNA for the CDR3: TGCAGTGCTAGTGAGCAGTTCTTC.

The chain employs TRBV7-2 and TRBJ1-1; 9 positions match TRBD1. The CDR3 sequence is 17 residues long. V shed 0 bases, J shed 1 base, and the junction held 6 bases outside the gene matches. Germline CDR1 SGHTA, CDR2 FQGNSA. Here the CDR3 reads CASSLASAGQGNTEAFF. Here the CDR3 DNA reads TGTGCCAGCAGCTTAGCCTCGGCGGGACAGGGGAACACTGAAGCTTTCTTT.

V is TRBV5-4 and J is TRBJ2-5; 7 nucleotides match TRBD2. Germline V CDR1 and CDR2: SGHNT, YYREEE (reference sequence). The length of the CDR3 is 13 residues. V dropped 3 bases and J dropped 2; count of bases not matched to a gene: 1. CDR3 protein: CASSWGGQETQYF. CDR3 DNA: TGTGCCAGCAGCTGGGGGGGACAAGAGACCCAGTACTTC.

The chain is built from TRBV2 and TRBJ2-7, with a tentative D call TRBD2 (5 bases). The V gene lost 8 bases and the J gene lost 5 bases, with 13 bases spanning the gap. The CDR3 loop spans 12 amino acids. Germline-derived CDR1 and CDR2 are SNHLY and FYNNEI. CDR3 in DNA: TGTGCCAGCTCTTCAGGTAGCGACGAGCAGTACTTC. The encoded protein is CASSSGSDEQYF.

The chain joins TRBV30 to TRBJ1-5; D is undetermined. V was pared by 4 bases and J by 5 bases, with 12 bases between. The CDR3 is 13 amino acids. Germline CDR1 is GTSNPN and CDR2 is SVGIG (reference sequence). The CDR3: CAWKTKLDQPQHF. CDR3 nucleotides: TGTGCCTGGAAGACAAAGTTGGATCAGCCCCAGCATTTT.

With respect to this clone: The same CDR3 is also encoded by other DNA sequences in this sample. The chain links TRBV5-1 to TRBJ2-1; TRBD2 matches at 12 bases. Trimming at V came to 4 bases and at J to 4 bases, leaving 3 bases not matched to a gene. Per the germline V gene, CDR1 is SGHRS and CDR2 is YFSETQ. CDR3 length equals 15 residues. The chain's CDR3 is CASSLGLAGYNEQFF. As DNA, the CDR3 is TGCGCCAGCAGCCTCGGACTAGCGGGATACAATGAGCAGTTCTTC.

This clone came up once. V gene TRBV5-1 combines with J gene TRBJ2-3, with 12 bases that match TRBD2. Per germline, CDR1 SGHRS and CDR2 YFSETQ. This CDR3 has 15 amino acids. J lost 4 bases, V lost 0 bases, and 0 bases had no gene match. CDR3 region: CASSLGTSGADTQYF. Here the CDR3 DNA reads TGCGCCAGCAGCTTGGGGACTAGCGGGGCAGATACGCAGTATTTT. Variable domain in full (rest from reference TRBV5-1 and TRBJ2-3): KAGVTQTPRYLIKTRGQQVTLSCSPISGHRSVSWYQQTPGQGLQFLFEYFSETQRNKGNFPGRFSGRQFSNSRSEMNVSTLELGDSALYLCASSLGTSGADTQYFGPGTRLTVL.

This clone appeared once. The chain joins TRBV14 to TRBJ1-1; D remains unclear. Germline CDR1 reads SGHDN; CDR2 reads FVKESK. The CDR3 consists of 14 residues. Trimming took 7 bases from V and 3 from J, leaving 15 bases between them. For the CDR3, the DNA is TGTGCCAGCATAAAGGGCCTTGGGTACACTGAAGCTTTCTTT. This codes for CASIKGLGYTEAFF.